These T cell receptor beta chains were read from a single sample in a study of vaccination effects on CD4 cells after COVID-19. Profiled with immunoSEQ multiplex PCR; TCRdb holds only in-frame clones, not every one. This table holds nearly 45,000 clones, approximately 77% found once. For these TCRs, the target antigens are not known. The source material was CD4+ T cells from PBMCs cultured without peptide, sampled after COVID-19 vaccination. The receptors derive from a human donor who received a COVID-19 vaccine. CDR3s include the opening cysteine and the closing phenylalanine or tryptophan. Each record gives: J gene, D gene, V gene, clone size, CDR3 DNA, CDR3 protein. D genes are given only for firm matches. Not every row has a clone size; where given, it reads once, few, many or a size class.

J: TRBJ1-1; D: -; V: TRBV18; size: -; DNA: TGTGCCAGCTCAATTTGGGACGGCTGGAACACTGAAGCTTTCTTT; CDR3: CASSIWDGWNTEAFF
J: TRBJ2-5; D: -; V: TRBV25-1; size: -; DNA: TGTGCCAGCAGTCTAGGGGGAGTGACCCAAGAGACCCAGTACTTC; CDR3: CASSLGGVTQETQYF
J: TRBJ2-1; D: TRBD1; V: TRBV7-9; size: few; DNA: TGTGCCAGCAGCTTTGGGCAGGGGGCCAGGAATGAGCAGTTCTTC; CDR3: CASSFGQGARNEQFF
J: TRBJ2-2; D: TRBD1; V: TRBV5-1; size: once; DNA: TGCGCCAGCAGCACGACACAGGGGGCCTACACCGGGGAGCTGTTTTTT; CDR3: CASSTTQGAYTGELFF
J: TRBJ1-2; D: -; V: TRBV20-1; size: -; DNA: TGCAGTGCTAGAGATCGGAGGGGCTACACCTTC; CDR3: CSARDRRGYTF
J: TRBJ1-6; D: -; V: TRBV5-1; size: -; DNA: TGCGCCAGCAGGATCCGGGACGGCATAAGCTCCTATAATTCACCCCTCCACTTT; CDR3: CASRIRDGISSYNSPLHF
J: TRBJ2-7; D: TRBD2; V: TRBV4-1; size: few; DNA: TGCGCCAGCAGCCAAGATGGACTAGTTCTTCCAGACAACTTC; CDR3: CASSQDGLVLPDNF
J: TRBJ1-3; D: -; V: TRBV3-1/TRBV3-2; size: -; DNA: TGTGCCAGCAGCCAAGGACCAAACACCATATATTTT; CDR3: CASSQGPNTIYF
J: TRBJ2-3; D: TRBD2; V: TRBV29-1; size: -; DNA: TGCAGCGTTGACCAGCGGGGAGGAGATACGCAGTATTTT; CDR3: CSVDQRGGDTQYF
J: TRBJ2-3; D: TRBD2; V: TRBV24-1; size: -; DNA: TGTGCCACCAGTGATCCGACTAGCGGGACCCGCAATACGCAGTATTTT; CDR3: CATSDPTSGTRNTQYF
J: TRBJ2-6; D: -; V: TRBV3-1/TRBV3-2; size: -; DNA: TGTGCCAGCAGCCAAGGGGTCGGGGCCGGGGCCAACGTCCTGACTTTC; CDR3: CASSQGVGAGANVLTF
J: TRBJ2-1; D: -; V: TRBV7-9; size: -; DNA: TGTGCCAGCAGCGGACACCCGGCGGGTCACACCTACAATGAGCAGTTCTTC; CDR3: CASSGHPAGHTYNEQFF
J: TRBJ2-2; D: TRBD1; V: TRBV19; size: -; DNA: TGTGCCAGTAGTATACGGACAGGGCTGGCCGGGGAGCTGTTTTTT; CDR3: CASSIRTGLAGELFF
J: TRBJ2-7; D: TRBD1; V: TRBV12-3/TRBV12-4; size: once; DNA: TGTGCCAGCAGGCCAGGGGGATCGGGCGAGCAGTACTTC; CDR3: CASRPGGSGEQYF
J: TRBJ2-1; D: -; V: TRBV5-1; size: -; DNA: TGCGCCAGCAGCTTGCCCGGGGTACGACGCAATGAGCAGTTCTTC; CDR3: CASSLPGVRRNEQFF
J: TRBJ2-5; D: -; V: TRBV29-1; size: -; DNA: TGCAGCGCATCGTCGAGGGGCTGGGCAGAGACCCAGTACTTC; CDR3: CSASSRGWAETQYF
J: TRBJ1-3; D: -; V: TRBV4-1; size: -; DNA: TGCGCCAGCAGCCGGACGAGATCTGGAAACACCATATATTTT; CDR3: CASSRTRSGNTIYF
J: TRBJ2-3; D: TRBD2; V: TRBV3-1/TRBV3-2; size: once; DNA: TGTGCCAGCAGCCCTCGGAGCGGGAGTGGAACAGATACGCAGTATTTT; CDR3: CASSPRSGSGTDTQYF
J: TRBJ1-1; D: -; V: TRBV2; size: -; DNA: TGTGCCAGCAGTGATGCGGGCGCTGAAGCTTTCTTT; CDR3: CASSDAGAEAFF
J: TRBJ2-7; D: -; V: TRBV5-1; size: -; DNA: TGCGCCAGCAGCTTGGAGGACCCCTGGCACGAGCAGTACTTC; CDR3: CASSLEDPWHEQYF
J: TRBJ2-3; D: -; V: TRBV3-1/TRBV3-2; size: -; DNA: TGTGCCAGCAGCCAAGGTACCCCAGATACGCAGTATTTT; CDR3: CASSQGTPDTQYF
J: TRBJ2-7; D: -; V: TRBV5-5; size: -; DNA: TGTGCCAGCAGCTCCGACAGGAACCCACTAGCACTAATACCCTACGAGCAGTACTTC; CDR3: CASSSDRNPLALIPYEQYF
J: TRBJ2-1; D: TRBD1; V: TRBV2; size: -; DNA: TGTGCCAGCAGCTGGGGACAGTACAATGAGCAGTTCTTC; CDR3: CASSWGQYNEQFF
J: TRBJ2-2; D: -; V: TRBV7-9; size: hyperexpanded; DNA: TGTGCCAGCAGCTTAGGGGGTAACACCGGGGAGCTGTTTTTT; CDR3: CASSLGGNTGELFF
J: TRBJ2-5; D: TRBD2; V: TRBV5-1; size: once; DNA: TGCGCCAGCAGCTTGGTGTCTAGCGGGGGGCAAGAGACCCAGTACTTC; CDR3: CASSLVSSGGQETQYF
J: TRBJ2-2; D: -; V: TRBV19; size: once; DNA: TGTGCCAGTAGTATAGAAATAGCGACAGTCACGTACACCGGGGAGCTGTTTTTT; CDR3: CASSIEIATVTYTGELFF
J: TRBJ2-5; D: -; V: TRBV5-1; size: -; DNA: TGCGCCAGCAGCTCCGAAGGTTTGGAGACCCAGTACTTC; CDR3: CASSSEGLETQYF
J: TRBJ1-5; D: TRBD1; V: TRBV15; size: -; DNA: TGTGCCACCAGCAGAGATGTTTGGGACAGGGCTATCCAGCCCCAGCATTTT; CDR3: CATSRDVWDRAIQPQHF
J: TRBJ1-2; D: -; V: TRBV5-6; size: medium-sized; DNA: TGTGCCAGCAGCTTGCAGGCGGGGGTCTATGGCTACACCTTC; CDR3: CASSLQAGVYGYTF
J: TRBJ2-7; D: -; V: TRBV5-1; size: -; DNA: TGCGCCAGCAGCTTGGACGGGAGCGACGAGCAGTACTTC; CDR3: CASSLDGSDEQYF
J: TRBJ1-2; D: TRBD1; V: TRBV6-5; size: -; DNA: TGTGCCAGCAGAGAGGGACAGGGGGCATATTATGGCTACACCTTC; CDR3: CASREGQGAYYGYTF